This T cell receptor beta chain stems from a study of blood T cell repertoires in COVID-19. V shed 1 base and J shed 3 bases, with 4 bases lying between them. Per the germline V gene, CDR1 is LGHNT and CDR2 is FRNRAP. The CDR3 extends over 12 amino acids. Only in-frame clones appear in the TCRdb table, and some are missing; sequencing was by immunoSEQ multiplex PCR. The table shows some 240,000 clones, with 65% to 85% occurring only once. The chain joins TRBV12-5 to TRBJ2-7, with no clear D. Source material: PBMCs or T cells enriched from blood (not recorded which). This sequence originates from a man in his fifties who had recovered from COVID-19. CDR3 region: CASGLGDYEQYF. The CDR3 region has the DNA TGTGCTAGTGGTTTGGGCGACTACGAGCAGTACTTC.